This entry lists 17 T cell receptor beta chains sequenced from one sample in a study of T cells after yellow fever vaccination. A single record per CDR3 protein comes from TCRdb applying MiXCR to the 5' RACE reads. The repertoire holds about 330,000 distinct CDR3 sequences, approximately 4% seen once, with about 22% in the top ten. This specimen consisted of PBMCs, obtained 5 days after the yellow fever booster vaccination. These receptors were obtained from a man aged 18 to 35 who received the YFV17D yellow fever vaccine.

The V and J genes are TRBV20-1 and TRBJ1-3; D gene uncertain. Trimming took off 1 base at V and 4 bases at J, with 2 bases between the two ends. The V gene's germline CDR1 is DFQATT and CDR2 SNEGSKA (reference sequence). The CDR3 loop spans 11 amino acids. The DNA of the CDR3 is TGCAGTGCTAGAGTGGGAAACACCATATATTTT. Translating it yields CSARVGNTIYF.

The chain carries TRBV4-1 and TRBJ1-1; D remains ambiguous. This CDR3 spans 14 amino acids. V was trimmed by 1 base and J by 5 bases, leaving 11 bases between them. Per the germline V gene, CDR1 is MGHRA and CDR2 is YSYEKL. In DNA, the CDR3 is TGCGCCAGCAGCCAAGTGACCGGGCGGACTGAAGCTTTCTTT. Amino acids: CASSQVTGRTEAFF.

This clonotype was seen many times. The chain carries TRBV7-9 and TRBJ1-1; D ambiguous. CDR1 SEHNR and CDR2 FQNEAQ come from the germline V gene (reference sequence). This CDR3 is 14 amino acids long. Trimming took off 1 base at V and 0 bases at J, with 6 bases between the two ends. The CDR3 DNA sequence: TGTGCCAGCAGCTTAGGACGGCTGAACACTGAAGCTTTCTTT. This translates into CASSLGRLNTEAFF. Together with reference TRBV7-9 and TRBJ1-1, the CDR3 gives the full variable domain: DTGVSQNPRHKITKRGQNVTFRCDPISEHNRLYWYRQTLGQGPEFLTYFQNEAQLEKSRLLSDRFSAERPKGSFSTLEIQRTEQGDSAMYLCASSLGRLNTEAFFGQGTRLTVV.

This clonotype was detected ten times or more. The chain recombines TRBV7-2 with TRBJ2-1; D is ambiguous. This CDR3 has 15 amino acids. Germline CDR1 and CDR2: SGHTA and FQGNSA. V shed 5 bases and J shed 1 base, with 12 bases lying between them. CDR3 amino acids: CASSPTTPSYNEQFF. As DNA, the CDR3 is TGTGCCAGCAGCCCCACCACCCCTTCCTACAATGAGCAGTTCTTC.

This clonotype was recorded a few times. J is TRBJ1-5 and V is TRBV28; no definite D call. This CDR3 contains 16 residues. Trimming took 5 bases from V and 0 from J, leaving 14 bases between them. Germline V lookup: CDR1 MDHEN, CDR2 SYDVKM. The CDR3 protein is CASSVLKAYSNQPQHF. CDR3 sequence (DNA): TGTGCCAGCAGTGTTCTCAAAGCGTATAGCAATCAGCCCCAGCATTTT.

At least ten counts were recorded for this clonotype. The chain couples TRBV27 to TRBJ2-7, with D hard to call. CDR1 is MNHEY and CDR2 is SMNVEV in the germline V gene (reference sequence). This CDR3 is 13 amino acids long. Trimming left V 3 bases short and J 2 bases short, with 8 bases between. The CDR3 region is CASSFSRAYEQYV. For the CDR3, the DNA is TGTGCCAGCAGTTTTAGTCGGGCCTACGAGCAGTACGTC.

This rearrangement joins TRBV28 to TRBJ1-1, with D possibly being TRBD1 (6 bases). Trimming stripped 7 bases from V and 6 bases from J, with 15 bases between. The CDR3 consists of 13 residues. Per the germline V gene, CDR1 is MDHEN and CDR2 is SYDVKM. The CDR3 reads CASKHRVLSEAFF. Written as DNA, the CDR3 is TGTGCCAGCAAGCACAGGGTGTTGTCTGAAGCTTTCTTT.

V gene TRBV5-1 combines with J gene TRBJ2-5, with D perhaps TRBD1 (7 bases). The V gene lost 0 bases and the J gene lost 3 bases, with 12 bases spanning the gap. This CDR3 has 15 residues. The germline V gene has CDR1 SGHRS and CDR2 YFSETQ. The CDR3 is CASSLGQGGEETQYF. The CDR3 coding sequence is TGCGCCAGCAGCTTGGGGCAGGGGGGTGAAGAGACCCAGTACTTC.

This clonotype was observed at least ten times. The chain uses TRBV27 and TRBJ2-3; D might be TRBD1 (6 bases). Germline values: CDR1 MNHEY, CDR2 SMNVEV (reference sequence). V dropped 4 bases and J dropped 1 base, with 12 bases sitting between them. The CDR3 totals 15 residues. The CDR3 here is CASSSLQGGTDTQYF. The CDR3 nucleotides are TGTGCCAGCAGTTCCCTACAGGGCGGCACAGATACGCAGTATTTT.

This clonotype was seen at least ten times. This chain uses TRBV29-1 with TRBJ1-2; D call uncertain. The V end was cut by 3 bases, the J end by 1 base, with 6 bases between. The CDR3 sequence is 12 residues long. Germline assignment: CDR1 SQVTM and CDR2 ANQGSEA. In nucleotides, the CDR3 is TGCAGCGTTGACGGGCTTAACTATGGCTACACCTTC. Translation: CSVDGLNYGYTF.

Ten or more counts support this clonotype. The rearrangement links TRBV6-1 to TRBJ2-3; 7 nucleotides line up with TRBD1. In germline, CDR1 is MNHNS, CDR2 SASEGT. The V gene end was trimmed by 6 bases and the J gene end by 4 bases; junction bases not matched to a gene: 7. The CDR3 is 14 amino acids. The CDR3 is CASRQGVGADTQYF. The CDR3 nucleotides read TGTGCCAGCAGGCAGGGGGTGGGCGCAGATACGCAGTATTTT.

There are a few counts of this clonotype. The chain is built from TRBV7-2 and TRBJ2-1, with 8 bases fitting TRBD2. The CDR3 has 15 residues. After removal of 2 bases from V and 6 bases from J, the junction contained 6 bases not matched to a gene. Germline V gene data show CDR1 as SGHTA and CDR2 as FQGNSA. The CDR3 loop is CASSLRRGALNEQFF. The CDR3, as DNA: TGTGCCAGCAGCTTACGGCGGGGGGCCCTCAATGAGCAGTTCTTC.

This chain joins TRBV7-2 and TRBJ1-5; a possible D gene is TRBD1 (5 bases). V was shortened by 5 bases and J by 4 bases, with 9 bases between the two germline ends. The CDR3 has 13 amino acids. Germline loops: CDR1 SGHTA, CDR2 FQGNSA. The DNA for the CDR3 is TGTGCCAGCAGCAGGGACCAAAATCAGCCCCAGCATTTT. Protein: CASSRDQNQPQHF.

The chain uses TRBV7-2 and TRBJ2-5, with TRBD2 matching over 8 bases. Germline values: CDR1 SGHTA, CDR2 FQGNSA. CDR3 length: 14 residues. V lost 8 bases, J lost 1 base, and 6 bases stayed unmatched. Here the CDR3 reads CASSSGLAQETQYF. CDR3 DNA sequence: TGTGCCAGCTCGTCTGGACTAGCCCAAGAGACCCAGTACTTC. Looking up the rest from reference TRBV7-2 and TRBJ2-5 gives the full variable domain: GAGVSQSPSNKVTEKGKDVELRCDPISGHTALYWYRQSLGQGLEFLIYFQGNSAPDKSGLPSDRFSAERTGGSVSTLTIQRTQQEDSAVYLCASSSGLAQETQYFGPGTRLLVL.

The chain has TRBV2 and TRBJ1-2; D uncertain. CDR3 length: 10 amino acids. V lost 5 bases and J 8 bases, leaving 6 bases between the germline ends. Germline assignment: CDR1 SNHLY and CDR2 FYNNEI. The CDR3 DNA is TGTGCCAGCAGTCCCAGCGGCTACACCTTC. It specifies CASSPSGYTF.

This clonotype was seen a handful of times. This chain uses TRBV5-6 with TRBJ2-7, with D hard to call. Per germline, CDR1 SGHDT and CDR2 YYEEEE. The CDR3 has 13 amino acids. The V end was cut by 3 bases, the J end by 2 bases, with 9 bases between. The CDR3 region has the DNA TGTGCCAGCAGCTACCCGAAAACCTACGAGCAGTACTTC. Amino acid sequence: CASSYPKTYEQYF.

V and J are TRBV11-2 and TRBJ2-3, with D possibly being TRBD1 (5 bases). Trimming cost V 0 bases and J 6 bases, with 16 bases left between them. This CDR3 has 16 residues. Germline values: CDR1 SGHAT, CDR2 FQNNGV. The CDR3 DNA follows: TGTGCCAGCAGCTTAGATAGGGGATTAGCTTTGGATACGCAGTATTTT. It yields the protein CASSLDRGLALDTQYF.